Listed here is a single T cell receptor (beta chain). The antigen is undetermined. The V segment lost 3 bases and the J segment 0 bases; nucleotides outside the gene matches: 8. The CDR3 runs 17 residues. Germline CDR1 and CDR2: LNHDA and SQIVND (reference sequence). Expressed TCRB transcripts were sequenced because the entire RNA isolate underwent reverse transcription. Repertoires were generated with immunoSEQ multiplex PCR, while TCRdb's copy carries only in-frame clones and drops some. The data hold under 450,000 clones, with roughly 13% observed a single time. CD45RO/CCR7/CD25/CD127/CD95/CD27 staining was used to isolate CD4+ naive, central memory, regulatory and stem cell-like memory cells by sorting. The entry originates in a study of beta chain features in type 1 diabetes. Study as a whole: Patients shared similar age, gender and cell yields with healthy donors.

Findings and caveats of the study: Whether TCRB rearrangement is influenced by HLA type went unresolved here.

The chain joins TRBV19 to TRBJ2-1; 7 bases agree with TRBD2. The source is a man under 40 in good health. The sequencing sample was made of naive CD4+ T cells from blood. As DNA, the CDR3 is TGTGCCAGTAGTATTGACCTAGCGGTTAGCTCCTACAATGAGCAGTTCTTC. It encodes CASSIDLAVSSYNEQFF.